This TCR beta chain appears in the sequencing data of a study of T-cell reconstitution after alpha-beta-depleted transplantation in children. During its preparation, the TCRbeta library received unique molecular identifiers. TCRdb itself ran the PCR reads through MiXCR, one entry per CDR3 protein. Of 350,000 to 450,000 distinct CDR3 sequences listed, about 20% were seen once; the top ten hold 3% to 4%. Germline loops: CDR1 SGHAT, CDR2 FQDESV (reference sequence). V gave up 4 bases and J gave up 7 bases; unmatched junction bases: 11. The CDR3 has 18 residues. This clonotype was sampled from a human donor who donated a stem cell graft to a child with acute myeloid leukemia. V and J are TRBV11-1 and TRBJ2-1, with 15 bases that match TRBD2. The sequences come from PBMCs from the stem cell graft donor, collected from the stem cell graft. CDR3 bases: TGTGCCAGCAGCTCCCCGGGACTAGCGGGAGGCCCTCTTAATGAGCAGTTCTTC. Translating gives CASSSPGLAGGPLNEQFF.